The rows below give T cell receptor beta chains drawn from one sample of a study of CD8 T cells in Susac syndrome. TCRdb passed the immunoSEQ multiplex PCR reads through MiXCR, listing each CDR3 protein once. The repertoire holds some 190,000 distinct CDR3 sequences, with approximately 95% as singletons. The sequencing input was CD4+ T cells from PBMCs. The receptors were gathered from a human donor in good health. The CDR3 runs from the conserved cysteine through the conserved F or W. D genes are given only for firm matches. Clone size is stated in some rows and not others, as once, few, many or a class when expanded.

>TRBV20-1|TRBD1|TRBJ1-4|-
CSAALTGREKLFF
TGCAGTGCAGCCCTGACAGGGCGAGAAAAACTGTTTTTT
>TRBV29-1|-|TRBJ2-4|once
CSVDTTGGIQYF
TGCAGCGTCGATACTACAGGTGGCATTCAGTACTTC
>TRBV29-1|TRBD2|TRBJ2-1|-
CSLSGTSGRTSSYNEQFF
TGCAGCTTATCCGGGACTAGCGGGAGGACGAGCTCCTACAATGAGCAGTTCTTC
>TRBV6-6|TRBD2|TRBJ2-1|-
CASSYLPSGSDEQFF
TGTGCCAGCAGTTACCTGCCTAGCGGGAGCGATGAGCAGTTCTTC
>TRBV3-1|-|TRBJ2-1|-
CASSQALTGIRNEQFF
TGTGCCAGCAGCCAAGCCCTAACCGGGATCCGCAATGAGCAGTTCTTC
>TRBV20-1|TRBD1|TRBJ2-7|once
CSARGQHHYEQYF
TGCAGTGCAAGGGGACAGCACCACTACGAGCAGTACTTC
>TRBV12-3/TRBV12-4|-|TRBJ1-1|-
CASSPRPTPNTEAFF
TGTGCCAGCAGTCCAAGACCGACTCCGAACACTGAAGCTTTCTTT
>TRBV29-1|-|TRBJ1-3|-
CSVRLGGNTIYF
TGCAGCGTTCGGCTGGGGGGAAACACCATATATTTT
>TRBV30|-|TRBJ1-1|-
CAWSGGQLLSEAFF
TGTGCCTGGAGTGGCGGGCAGCTACTGAGTGAAGCTTTCTTT
>TRBV25-1|TRBD1|TRBJ1-1|once
CASSELGQITEAFF
TGTGCCAGCAGTGAATTGGGACAGATCACTGAAGCTTTCTTT
>TRBV29-1|-|TRBJ1-4|-
CSVRDTGSEKLFF
TGCAGCGTACGGGACACCGGGTCCGAAAAACTGTTTTTT
>TRBV29-1|TRBD1|TRBJ2-1|once
CSVEPTGIYNEQFF
TGCAGCGTTGAGCCGACAGGGATCTACAATGAGCAGTTCTTC
>TRBV5-4|TRBD2|TRBJ2-7|-
CASSLERDSYEQYF
TGTGCCAGCAGCTTGGAGCGGGACTCCTACGAGCAGTACTTC
>TRBV19|-|TRBJ2-7|-
CASSADWTGEQYF
TGTGCCAGTAGTGCGGACTGGACGGGGGAGCAGTACTTC
>TRBV29-1|-|TRBJ1-2|-
CSVAGDGYTF
TGCAGCGTTGCAGGGGATGGCTACACCTTC
>TRBV4-1|TRBD2|TRBJ2-3|-
CASSQRLAGVVADTQYF
TGCGCCAGCAGCCAACGACTAGCGGGAGTTGTTGCAGATACGCAGTATTTT
>TRBV15|TRBD2|TRBJ2-1|-
CATSASGSTYNEQFF
TGTGCCACCAGCGCTAGCGGGAGTACCTACAATGAGCAGTTCTTC
>TRBV5-1|-|TRBJ2-2|-
CASRPTNTGELFF
TGCGCCAGCAGGCCTACTAACACCGGGGAGCTGTTTTTT
>TRBV18|-|TRBJ1-5|-
CASSPNQGGNQPQHF
TGTGCCAGCTCACCAAATCAAGGGGGCAATCAGCCCCAGCATTTT
>TRBV9|TRBD2|TRBJ2-7|-
CASSVDGTSSYEQYF
TGTGCCAGCAGCGTAGACGGGACTAGCAGTTACGAGCAGTACTTC
>TRBV7-3|-|TRBJ2-5|-
CASSLAGHQETQYF
TGTGCCAGCAGCTTGGCAGGGCACCAAGAGACCCAGTACTTC
>TRBV3-1|-|TRBJ2-7|-
CASSQYVRTEQYF
TGTGCCAGCAGCCAATATGTCCGGACAGAGCAGTACTTC
>TRBV18|-|TRBJ2-6|-
CASADSVTEANVLTF
TGTGCCAGCGCGGACAGTGTGACTGAGGCCAACGTCCTGACTTTC
>TRBV3-1|TRBD1|TRBJ1-1|-
CASSHAPGQGATEAFF
TGTGCCAGCAGCCACGCGCCGGGACAGGGGGCCACTGAAGCTTTCTTT
>TRBV29-1|-|TRBJ2-3|-
CSVEGASGTDTQYF
TGCAGCGTTGAAGGGGCTAGCGGCACAGATACGCAGTATTTT
>TRBV7-9|-|TRBJ2-5|-
CASSLVAVRQTQYF
TGTGCCAGCAGCTTAGTGGCAGTCCGCCAGACCCAGTACTTC
>TRBV20-1|-|TRBJ1-1|-
CSAPVRVNTEAFF
TGCAGTGCGCCGGTGAGGGTGAACACTGAAGCTTTCTTT
>TRBV20-1|TRBD1|TRBJ1-5|-
CSARGWTGSDQPQHF
TGCAGTGCAAGGGGGTGGACAGGGTCGGATCAGCCCCAGCATTTT
>TRBV4-3|TRBD2|TRBJ2-1|-
CASSRGLGASNEQFF
TGCGCCAGCAGTCGAGGACTAGGGGCTTCCAATGAGCAGTTCTTC
>TRBV9|TRBD2|TRBJ2-5|-
CASSVDAGARRVETQYF
TGTGCCAGCAGCGTAGACGCGGGAGCCCGAAGGGTAGAGACCCAGTACTTC
>TRBV18|-|TRBJ2-1|-
CASSPSGLDNEQFF
TGTGCCAGCTCACCAAGCGGGCTGGACAATGAGCAGTTCTTC
>TRBV29-1|-|TRBJ2-1|-
CSVGIFNEQFF
TGCAGCGTCGGGATATTTAATGAGCAGTTCTTC
>TRBV28|-|TRBJ1-2|-
CASSSPGPQANYGYTF
TGTGCCAGCAGTTCGCCGGGTCCTCAAGCTAACTATGGCTACACCTTC
>TRBV20-1|-|TRBJ2-3|-
CSANYREPQYF
TGCAGTGCAAACTACCGGGAGCCGCAGTATTTT
>TRBV7-9|-|TRBJ1-5|-
CASSQSRHSNQPQHF
TGTGCCAGCAGCCAAAGTCGGCATAGCAATCAGCCCCAGCATTTT
>TRBV20-1|-|TRBJ1-2|-
CSALRADGGDGYTF
TGCAGTGCCCTAAGGGCGGACGGCGGGGATGGCTACACCTTC
>TRBV25-1|TRBD2|TRBJ2-1|-
CASSFSGTNEQFF
TGTGCCAGCAGTTTTAGCGGGACCAATGAGCAGTTCTTC
>TRBV18|-|TRBJ2-1|-
CASSPRGQGSSYNEQFF
TGTGCCAGCTCACCACGAGGTCAGGGCAGCTCCTACAATGAGCAGTTCTTC
>TRBV30|-|TRBJ1-2|-
CAWSVRAGGYTF
TGTGCCTGGAGTGTAAGGGCGGGCGGCTACACCTTC
>TRBV6-4|TRBD2|TRBJ2-1|-
CASKREYSYNEQFF
TGTGCCAGCAAGCGGGAATACTCCTACAATGAGCAGTTCTTC
>TRBV6-1|-|TRBJ2-7|-
CASSWRDRDEQYF
TGTGCCAGCAGTTGGCGGGATAGGGACGAGCAGTACTTC
>TRBV29-1|-|TRBJ2-7|-
CSVEDRAGRYYYEQYF
TGCAGCGTTGAAGATCGGGCGGGACGGTACTACTACGAGCAGTACTTC
>TRBV7-2|-|TRBJ2-5|-
CASRPLGGYVQETQYF
TGTGCCAGCAGACCGCTGGGGGGATACGTCCAAGAGACCCAGTACTTC
>TRBV28|-|TRBJ2-3|-
CASVSPTGADTQYF
TGTGCCAGCGTCAGTCCCACCGGGGCGGATACGCAGTATTTT
>TRBV20-1|-|TRBJ2-1|-
CSASGSGNEQFF
TGCAGTGCTAGCGGGTCCGGCAATGAGCAGTTCTTC
>TRBV28|-|TRBJ2-7|-
CASTWTHSYEQYF
TGTGCCAGCACCTGGACCCACTCCTACGAGCAGTACTTC
>TRBV3-1|TRBD2|TRBJ2-3|-
CASSLRTSGSRDTQYF
TGTGCCAGCAGCCTCCGGACTAGCGGGAGTAGAGATACGCAGTATTTT
>TRBV27|TRBD2|TRBJ2-7|-
CASSLGSGIGIYEQYF
TGTGCCAGCAGTTTAGGGAGCGGGATTGGTATCTACGAGCAGTACTTC
>TRBV14|-|TRBJ2-7|-
CASSQVMGDEQYF
TGTGCCAGCAGCCAAGTGATGGGTGACGAGCAGTACTTC
>TRBV27|-|TRBJ1-1|-
CASSLVDHGEAFF
TGTGCCAGCAGTCTGGTGGACCATGGTGAAGCTTTCTTT
>TRBV20-1|TRBD2|TRBJ2-7|-
CSARVIEPGLADEQYF
TGCAGTGCACGAGTTATTGAGCCGGGACTAGCGGACGAGCAGTACTTC
>TRBV20-1|TRBD1|TRBJ2-7|-
CSATGQIYEQYF
TGCAGTGCCACGGGACAGATCTACGAGCAGTACTTC
>TRBV4-1|-|TRBJ2-7|-
CASSQDIGEQYF
TGCGCCAGCAGCCAAGATATCGGGGAGCAGTACTTC
>TRBV7-2|TRBD1|TRBJ2-7|-
CASSRRTGASYEQYF
TGTGCCAGCAGCCGTCGGACAGGCGCATCCTACGAGCAGTACTTC
>TRBV9|-|TRBJ2-1|-
CASSVGPGGAEQFF
TGTGCCAGCAGCGTAGGGCCAGGGGGGGCTGAGCAGTTCTTC
>TRBV20-1|-|TRBJ2-7|-
CSAMPFTYEQYF
TGCAGTGCTATGCCATTTACCTACGAGCAGTACTTC
>TRBV9|-|TRBJ2-2|-
CASSRGSGLDTGELFF
TGTGCCAGCAGCCGAGGGAGCGGATTAGACACCGGGGAGCTGTTTTTT